This T cell receptor (beta chain) was retrieved from a study of cytomegalovirus exposure and HLA in healthy donors. Some clones are missing from TCRdb's copy, which holds only in-frame ones; the method was immunoSEQ multiplex PCR. This sample has about 400,000 clones, with around 86% found just once. The V gene's germline CDR1 is MNHEY and CDR2 SMNVEV (reference sequence). Trimming took 6 bases from V and 0 from J, leaving 9 bases between them. CDR3 length: 14 amino acids. A word on this clone: Its target is unknown.

Study conclusions and caveats: The tendency of first-cohort TCR clusters to co-occur in the 120 validation repertoires was identified by a subsequent analysis. Confirmation in vitro established that three CMV-associated chains were specific for CMV antigens. Usually a TCR sequence was rare, but some public TCRs were found in many donors.

The chain uses TRBV27 and TRBJ1-5; D is perhaps TRBD1 (6 bases). This receptor was taken from a woman between 18 and 30 years old in good health and CMV-seronegative. Sequences were obtained from PBMCs. CDR3 nucleotides: TGTGCCAGCAGGGGGGGGGCTAGCAATCAGCCCCAGCATTTT. Amino acid sequence: CASRGGASNQPQHF.